The 21 T cell receptor beta chains below all came from one sample that was sequenced in a study of T-cell reconstitution after alpha-beta-depleted transplantation in children. Unique molecular identifiers were used in preparing the TCRbeta library. TCRdb reanalysed the PCR reads using MiXCR and keeps one entry per CDR3 protein. The sample includes about 300,000 distinct CDR3 sequences, roughly a tenth of them seen just once. The input for sequencing was PBMCs, taken before TCRalphabeta/CD19-depleted stem cell transplant. Receptors originate from a boy less than two years old with acute myeloid leukemia, due to receive a stem cell transplant.

The genes are TRBV2 and TRBJ1-5; the D is unclear. V was pared by 8 bases and J by 0 bases, with 23 bases between. The CDR3 runs 18 residues. Germline CDR1 is SNHLY and CDR2 is FYNNEI. CDR3 sequence reads: CASCLGWETLPSNQPQHF. In nucleotides, the CDR3 is TGTGCCAGCTGTTTAGGCTGGGAAACGTTACCTAGCAATCAGCCCCAGCATTTT.

Ten or more counts support this clonotype. V gene TRBV27 combines with J gene TRBJ2-5; the match to TRBD2 covers 10 bases. From germline, CDR1 is MNHEY and CDR2 SMNVEV (reference sequence). There are 18 residues in the CDR3. V lost 5 bases and J lost 2; bases outside the gene matches: 14. This CDR3 reads CASSPLRLAGASQETQYF. The CDR3 bases are TGTGCCAGCAGTCCCCTGAGGCTAGCGGGAGCTTCTCAAGAGACCCAGTACTTC.

This clonotype was observed at least ten times. This chain joins TRBV16 and TRBJ1-1; maybe TRBD1 (5 bases). The V gene lost 5 bases and the J gene lost 1 base, with 8 bases spanning the gap. Looked up from germline, CDR1 is KGHSY and CDR2 is FQNENV. The CDR3 has 13 amino acids. The CDR3 DNA follows: TGTGCCAGCAGCACCCAGGGGAACACTGAAGCTTTCTTT. The encoded protein is CASSTQGNTEAFF.

This clonotype was observed many times. This chain connects TRBV28 to TRBJ2-6; D is unresolved. The CDR3 runs 14 residues. V lost 3 bases, J lost 4 bases, and 7 bases lay in between. Germline loops: CDR1 MDHEN, CDR2 SYDVKM. The CDR3 protein is CASSLVVGANVLTF. CDR3 sequence (DNA): TGTGCCAGCAGTTTGGTGGTGGGGGCCAACGTCCTGACTTTC.

This clonotype was detected ten times or more. J is TRBJ2-3 and V is TRBV7-2; D perhaps matches TRBD1 (5 bases). V shed 4 bases and J shed 3 bases, with 11 bases lying between them. Germline lookup yields CDR1 SGHTA and CDR2 FQGNSA. CDR3 length equals 14 residues. The CDR3: CASSWQGITDTQYF. The CDR3 DNA follows: TGTGCCAGCAGCTGGCAGGGTATAACAGATACGCAGTATTTT.

Many counts were recorded for this clonotype. The chain recombines TRBV20-1 with TRBJ1-4, with TRBD1 identical over 7 bases. V shed 4 bases, J shed 10 bases, and the junction held 9 bases outside the gene matches. This CDR3 spans 13 amino acids. Germline values: CDR1 DFQATT, CDR2 SNEGSKA (reference sequence). CDR3 sequence (DNA): TGCAGTGCTAAGGGGGCTTTACAGGGAAAACTGTTTTTT. This codes for CSAKGALQGKLFF.

This clonotype was observed a handful of times. The chain joins TRBV6-2 or TRBV6-3 to TRBJ1-1; the D gene is possibly TRBD1 (5 bases). The CDR3 has 14 residues. Looked up from germline, CDR1 is MNHEY and CDR2 is SVGEGT. V dropped 2 bases and J dropped 0 bases, with 7 bases sitting between them. CDR3: CASSYDSLNTEAFF. Written as DNA, the CDR3 is TGTGCCAGCAGTTACGACAGCCTGAACACTGAAGCTTTCTTT.

Concerning this clonotype itself: This may stem from a read error, because a much larger clone lies one nucleotide away. The chain has TRBV11-3 and TRBJ2-4; the D is unclear. V shed 7 bases and J shed 2 bases, with 12 bases lying between them. Germline assignment: CDR1 SGHNT and CDR2 YENEEA. The CDR3 runs to 14 residues. CDR3 DNA: TGTGCCAGCACCTATACGGAGTCCAAAAACATTCAGTACTTC. Translating gives CASTYTESKNIQYF.

This clonotype was detected many times. J is TRBJ2-3 and V is TRBV7-9; D tentatively fits TRBD1 or TRBD2 (5 bases each). The CDR3 sequence is 15 residues long. Trimming took 3 bases from V and 4 from J, leaving 14 bases between them. Germline V lookup: CDR1 SEHNR, CDR2 FQNEAQ (reference sequence). The CDR3 DNA sequence: TGTGCCAGCAGCTTTCCTAGCTTAGGGGCAGATACGCAGTATTTT. This sequence encodes CASSFPSLGADTQYF.

This clonotype was seen a single time. With a much larger clone just one base away, this may be a read error. The chain employs TRBV27 and TRBJ2-5; D not resolved. The V end lost 3 bases, the J end lost 5 bases, and 7 bases lay between the germline ends. CDR3 length equals 12 residues. Germline V gene lookup returns CDR1 MNHEY and CDR2 SMNVEV (reference sequence). CDR3 amino acids: CASSFHRETQYF. In DNA, the CDR3 is TGTGCCAGCAGTTTCCATCGGGAGACCCAGTACTTC.

There are many counts of this clonotype. The CDR3 DNA is TGCGCCAGCAGCCTCACGGCGGGGCTCAATCAGCCCCAGCATTTT. Protein sequence: CASSLTAGLNQPQHF. The chain is built from TRBV5-1 and TRBJ1-5, with TRBD1 as a possible D gene (5 bases). V gave up 4 bases and J gave up 3 bases, with 14 bases separating them. Germline CDR1 and CDR2: SGHRS and YFSETQ. CDR3 length: 15 residues.

This clonotype appeared many times. This chain connects TRBV28 to TRBJ2-7; tentative D call: TRBD2 (5 bases). The CDR3 sequence is 14 residues long. Germline V gene sequence: CDR1 MDHEN, CDR2 SYDVKM. V lost 1 base and J lost 0, with 7 bases in between. CDR3 bases: TGTGCCAGCAGTTTATCGGGGAGCTCCTACGAGCAGTACTTC. Its protein product is CASSLSGSSYEQYF.

This clonotype was seen ten or more times. The chain is built from TRBV29-1 and TRBJ1-3; the match to TRBD1 covers 7 bases. The length of the CDR3 is 13 residues. Unmatched junction bases numbered 4, after V lost 4 bases and J lost 4 bases. Germline V gene lookup returns CDR1 SQVTM and CDR2 ANQGSEA. CDR3 DNA sequence: TGCAGCGTTGTAGGGGACAGCGGAAACACCATATATTTT. It translates to CSVVGDSGNTIYF.

This clonotype came up many times. V usage is TRBV6-5 and J usage is TRBJ2-7, with TRBD1 matching over 7 bases. The germline V gene encodes CDR1 MNHEY and CDR2 SVGAGI. The trim removed 7 bases at V and 2 bases at J, leaving 8 bases unmatched. The CDR3 runs 14 residues. The CDR3 region has the DNA TGTGCCAGCATTCCTCGACAGGGCCCCTACGAGCAGTACTTC. Translating gives CASIPRQGPYEQYF.

This clonotype was seen repeatedly, ten times or more. This chain links TRBV11-1 with TRBJ1-2; 8 nucleotides align to TRBD1. The V segment lost 0 bases and the J segment 7 bases; nucleotides outside the gene matches: 4. Germline V gene sequence: CDR1 SGHAT, CDR2 FQDESV (reference sequence). The CDR3 has 14 residues. The CDR3: CASSLASTGAGYTF. The CDR3 DNA sequence: TGTGCCAGCAGCTTAGCCTCGACAGGGGCTGGCTACACCTTC.

This clonotype was counted a single time. A clone one base away is much larger, so this may be a read error. Because it lacks the conserved phenylalanine or tryptophan at the end, this CDR3 is likely a read error. The genes are TRBV29-1 and TRBJ2-2; D is perhaps TRBD2 (6 bases). Trimming stripped 4 bases from V and 0 bases from J, with 12 bases between. The CDR3 loop spans 15 amino acids. Germline CDR1 reads SQVTM; CDR2 reads ANQGSEA. DNA for the CDR3: TGCAGCGTTGTGGGTGGACTAACGAACACCGGGGAGCTGTTTATT. It encodes CSVVGGLTNTGELFI.

In this sample, this clonotype turned up many times. This rearrangement joins TRBV20-1 to TRBJ2-7; possible D gene TRBD1, 5 bases. V dropped 0 bases and J dropped 3 bases, with 12 bases sitting between them. The CDR3 totals 14 residues. Germline V lookup: CDR1 DFQATT, CDR2 SNEGSKA (reference sequence). CDR3 sequence (DNA): TGCAGTGCTAGAGATCCGGGCAGGGTCTACGAGCAGTACTTC. It yields the protein CSARDPGRVYEQYF.

With respect to this clonotype: A much larger clone is a single base away; this may be a read error. The chain is built from TRBV7-2 and TRBJ2-5; no definite D call. The CDR3 runs to 13 residues. V was pared by 4 bases and J by 1 base, with 7 bases between. Germline lookup yields CDR1 SGHTA and CDR2 FQGNSA. The CDR3 reads CASSSLSQETQYF. The CDR3 coding sequence is TGTGCCAGCAGCTCATTGAGCCAAGAGACCCAGTACTTC.

This clonotype was counted between two and nine times. This sequence joins TRBV11-2 and TRBJ2-2; TRBD2 agrees at 11 bases. CDR3 length equals 17 residues. V trimming: 3 bases; J trimming: 5 bases; junction bases outside the gene matches: 8. Germline V gives CDR1 SGHAT, CDR2 FQNNGV. This CDR3 reads CASSLTSGKVKTGELFF. CDR3 in DNA: TGTGCCAGCAGCTTGACTAGCGGGAAGGTGAAAACCGGGGAGCTGTTTTTT.

The J gene is TRBJ1-2, the V gene TRBV28; D remains ambiguous. V lost 3 bases, J lost 4 bases, and 12 bases lay in between. This CDR3 has 14 amino acids. Germline assignment: CDR1 MDHEN and CDR2 SYDVKM. The CDR3 DNA reads as TGTGCCAGCAGTTTTTTAGGGAGCGGCTATGGCTACACCTTC. This encodes CASSFLGSGYGYTF.

This clonotype was detected ten times or more. The chain is built from TRBV4-2 and TRBJ2-5; 10 bases line up with TRBD2. Germline V gene sequence: CDR1 LGHNA, CDR2 YNFKEQ. This CDR3 comprises 12 residues. Trimming at V came to 8 bases and at J to 5 bases, leaving 2 bases not matched to a gene. The DNA of the CDR3 is TGTGCCAGCGGTAGCGGGGGGGAGACCCAGTACTTC. Its translation: CASGSGGETQYF.